The clone carrying this T cell receptor (beta chain) showed up just once. The data originate from a study of OX40 agonist ivuxolimab in advanced cancers. The CDR3 is made up of 12 amino acids. Trimming stripped 6 bases from V and 7 bases from J, with 9 bases between. Germline assignment: CDR1 MNHEY and CDR2 SMNVEV (reference sequence). With autoimmune disease history or systemic immunosuppression, patients were excluded. The method was immunoSEQ multiplex PCR; TCRdb's version includes in-frame clones alone and lacks a portion of them. The data show about 71,000 clones, with about three quarters seen just once and 5% held by the top ten.

This chain links TRBV27 with TRBJ1-4; a possible D gene is TRBD1 (5 bases). Sequencing used CD4+ or CD8+ T cells sorted from blood, obtained in a trial of the OX40 agonist ivuxolimab. This TCR was recovered from an adult with an advanced solid tumor such as melanoma, head and neck, liver or kidney cancer. CDR3 sequence (DNA): TGTGCCAGCAGAGGGGTAGGTGAAAAACTGTTTTTT. This codes for CASRGVGEKLFF.